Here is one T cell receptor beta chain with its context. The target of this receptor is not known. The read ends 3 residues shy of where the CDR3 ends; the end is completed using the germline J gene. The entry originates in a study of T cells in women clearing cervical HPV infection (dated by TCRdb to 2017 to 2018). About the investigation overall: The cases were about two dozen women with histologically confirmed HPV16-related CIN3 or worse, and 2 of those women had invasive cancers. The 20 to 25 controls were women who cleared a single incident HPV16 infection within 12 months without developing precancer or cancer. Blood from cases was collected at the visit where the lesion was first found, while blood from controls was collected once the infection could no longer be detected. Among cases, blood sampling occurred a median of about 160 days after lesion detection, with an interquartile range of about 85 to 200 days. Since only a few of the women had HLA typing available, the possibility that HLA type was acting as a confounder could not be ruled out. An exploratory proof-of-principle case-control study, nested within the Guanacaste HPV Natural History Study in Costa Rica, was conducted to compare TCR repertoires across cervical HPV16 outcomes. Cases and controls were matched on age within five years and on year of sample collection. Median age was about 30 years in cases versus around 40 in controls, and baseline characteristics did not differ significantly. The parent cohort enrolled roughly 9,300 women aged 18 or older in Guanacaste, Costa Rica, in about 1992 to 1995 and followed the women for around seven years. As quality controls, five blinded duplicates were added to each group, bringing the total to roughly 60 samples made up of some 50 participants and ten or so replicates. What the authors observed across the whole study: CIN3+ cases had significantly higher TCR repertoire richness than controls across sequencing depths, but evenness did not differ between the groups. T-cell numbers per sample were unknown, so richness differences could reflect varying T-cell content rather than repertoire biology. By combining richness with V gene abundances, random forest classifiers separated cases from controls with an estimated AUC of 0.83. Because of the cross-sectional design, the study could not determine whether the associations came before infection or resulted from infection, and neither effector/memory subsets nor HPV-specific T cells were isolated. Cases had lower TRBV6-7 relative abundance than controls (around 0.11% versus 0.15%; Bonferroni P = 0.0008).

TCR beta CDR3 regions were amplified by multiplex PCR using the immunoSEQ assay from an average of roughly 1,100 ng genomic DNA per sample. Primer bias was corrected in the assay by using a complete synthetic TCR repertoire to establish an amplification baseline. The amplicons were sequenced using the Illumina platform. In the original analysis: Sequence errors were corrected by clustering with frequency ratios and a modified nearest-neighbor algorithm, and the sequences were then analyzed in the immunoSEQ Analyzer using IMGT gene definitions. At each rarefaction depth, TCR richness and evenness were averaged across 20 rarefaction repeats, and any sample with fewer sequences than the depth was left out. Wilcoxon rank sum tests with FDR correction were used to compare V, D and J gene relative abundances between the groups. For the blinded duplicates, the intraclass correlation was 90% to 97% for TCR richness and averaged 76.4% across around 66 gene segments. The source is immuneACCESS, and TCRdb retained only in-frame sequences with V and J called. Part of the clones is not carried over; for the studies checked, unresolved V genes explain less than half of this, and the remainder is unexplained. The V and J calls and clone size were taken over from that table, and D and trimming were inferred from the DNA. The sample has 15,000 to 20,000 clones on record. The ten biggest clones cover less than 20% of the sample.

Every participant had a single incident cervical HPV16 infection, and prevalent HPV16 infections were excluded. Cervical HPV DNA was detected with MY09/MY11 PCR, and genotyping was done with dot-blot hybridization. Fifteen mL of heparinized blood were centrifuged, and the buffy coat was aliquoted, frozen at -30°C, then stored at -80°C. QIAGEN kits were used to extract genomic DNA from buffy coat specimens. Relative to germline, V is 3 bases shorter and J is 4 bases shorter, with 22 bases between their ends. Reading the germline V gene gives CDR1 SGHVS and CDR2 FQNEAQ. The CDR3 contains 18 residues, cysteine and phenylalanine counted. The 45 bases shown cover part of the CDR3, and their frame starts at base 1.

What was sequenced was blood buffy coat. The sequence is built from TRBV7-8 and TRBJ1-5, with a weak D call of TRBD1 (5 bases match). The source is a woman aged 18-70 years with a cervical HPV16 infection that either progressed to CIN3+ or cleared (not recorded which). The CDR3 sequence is CASSFSPTGLDGNQPQHF. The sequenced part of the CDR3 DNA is TGTGCCAGCAGCTTTTCTCCCACAGGCTTAGATGGGAATCAGCCC.